This T cell receptor (beta chain) was identified in a study of cytomegalovirus exposure and HLA in healthy donors. Germline-derived CDR1 and CDR2 are SGHAT and FQNNGV. This CDR3 is built from 15 residues. With 5 bases removed from V and 9 bases from J, the gap between germline ends came to 20 bases. The PCR was carried out with 60 Vbeta primers and 13 Jbeta primers. Clones were sequenced by immunoSEQ multiplex PCR, and TCRdb holds only the in-frame ones, with some missing. The sample carries 75,000 to 95,000 clones, 55% to 70% recorded once. This TCR came from a woman in her 50s in good health and CMV-seropositive. Sequenced input: PBMCs. The chain recombines TRBV11-2 with TRBJ2-1; tentatively, D is TRBD1 (6 bases). CDR3: CASSQGMGPRIEQFF. CDR3 bases: TGTGCCAGCAGCCAGGGGATGGGACCCCGGATTGAGCAGTTCTTC.